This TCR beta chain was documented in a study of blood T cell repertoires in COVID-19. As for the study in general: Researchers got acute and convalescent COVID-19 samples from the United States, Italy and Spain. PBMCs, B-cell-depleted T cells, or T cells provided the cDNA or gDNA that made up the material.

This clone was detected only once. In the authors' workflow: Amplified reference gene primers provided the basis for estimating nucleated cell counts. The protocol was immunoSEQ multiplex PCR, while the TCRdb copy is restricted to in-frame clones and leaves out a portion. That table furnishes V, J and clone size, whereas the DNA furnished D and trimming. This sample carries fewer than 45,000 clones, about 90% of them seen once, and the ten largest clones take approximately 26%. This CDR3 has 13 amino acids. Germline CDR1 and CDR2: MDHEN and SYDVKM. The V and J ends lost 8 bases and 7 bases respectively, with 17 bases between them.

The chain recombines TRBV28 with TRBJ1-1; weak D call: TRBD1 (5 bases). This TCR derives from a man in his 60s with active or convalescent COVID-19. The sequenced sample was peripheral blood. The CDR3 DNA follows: TGTGCCAGCTCAGCAAGGGGTAAGGGTGAAGCTTTCTTT. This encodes CASSARGKGEAFF.